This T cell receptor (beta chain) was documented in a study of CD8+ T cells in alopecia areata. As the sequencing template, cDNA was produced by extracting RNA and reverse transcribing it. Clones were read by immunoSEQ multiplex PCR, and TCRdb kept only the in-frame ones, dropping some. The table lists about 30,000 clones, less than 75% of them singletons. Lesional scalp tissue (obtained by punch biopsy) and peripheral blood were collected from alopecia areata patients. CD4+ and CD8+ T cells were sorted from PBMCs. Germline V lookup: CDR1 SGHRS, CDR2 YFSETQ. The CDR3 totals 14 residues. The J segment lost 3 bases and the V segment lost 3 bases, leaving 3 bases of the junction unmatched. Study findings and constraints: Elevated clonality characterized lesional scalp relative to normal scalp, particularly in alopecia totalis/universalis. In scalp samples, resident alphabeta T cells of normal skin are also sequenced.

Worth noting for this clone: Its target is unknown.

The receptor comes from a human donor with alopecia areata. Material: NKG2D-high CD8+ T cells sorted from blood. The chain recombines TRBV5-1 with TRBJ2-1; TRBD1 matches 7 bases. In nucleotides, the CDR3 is TGCGCCAGCAGCTGGACAGGTTTCTACAATGAGCAGTTCTTC. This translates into CASSWTGFYNEQFF.